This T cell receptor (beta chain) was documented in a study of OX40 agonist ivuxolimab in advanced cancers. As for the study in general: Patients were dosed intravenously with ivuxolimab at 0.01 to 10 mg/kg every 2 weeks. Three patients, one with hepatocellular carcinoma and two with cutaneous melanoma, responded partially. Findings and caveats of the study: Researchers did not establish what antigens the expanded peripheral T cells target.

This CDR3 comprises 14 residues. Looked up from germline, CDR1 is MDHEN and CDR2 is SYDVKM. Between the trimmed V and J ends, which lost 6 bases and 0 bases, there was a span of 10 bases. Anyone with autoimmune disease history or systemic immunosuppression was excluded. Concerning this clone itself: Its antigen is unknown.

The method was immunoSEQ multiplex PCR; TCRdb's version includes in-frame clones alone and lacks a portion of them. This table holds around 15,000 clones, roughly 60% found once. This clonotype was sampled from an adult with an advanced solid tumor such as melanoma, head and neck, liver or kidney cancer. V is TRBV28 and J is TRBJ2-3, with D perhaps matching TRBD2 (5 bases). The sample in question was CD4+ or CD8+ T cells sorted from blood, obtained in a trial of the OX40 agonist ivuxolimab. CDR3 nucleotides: TGTGCCAGCAGGCCAGCGGCGAGCACAGATACGCAGTATTTT. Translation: CASRPAASTDTQYF.